This TCR beta chain was sequenced for a study of shared clonotypes between healthy human individuals (dated by TCRdb to the early 2020s). Background on the whole study: Two women and a few men aged 18 to 49 years were included in the cohort. Each donor's leukapheresis produced roughly between roughly 0.9 and 8.9 billion PBMCs. To estimate repertoire size and how much clonotypes are shared between individuals, the study performed deep sequencing of blood TCR repertoires from roughly five healthy adults. To increase sequencing depth and limit assay-specific biases, TCR repertoire library preparation and sequencing were carried out by different laboratories using diverse techniques. Per donor, three plates each were used for CD4 naive and CD4 memory, two for CD8 naive, and one for CD8 memory.

Using the deep immunoSEQ assay, multiplex PCR amplified TCR CDR3 regions from genomic DNA. Extracted genomic DNA from each cell subset was distributed evenly across all wells of several immunoSEQ 96-well plates, and each plate was treated as a replicate. For sorted subsets, around 200 ng genomic DNA, equal to 30,000 to 35,000 T cell genomes, was loaded into each replicate PCR. The purified libraries were quantified using a Qubit 3.0 fluorometer, sized with a Bioanalyzer 2100, and then quantified again using the KAPA Library Quantification kit. Every immunoSEQ 96-well plate was sequenced on a separate single-read 150-cycle Illumina NextSeq 550 flow cell. In the source study's methods: The immunoSEQ output contained only junctional sequences without quality scores, so filtering could not match that applied to full-length reads. Sequences were annotated with PyIR, a Python wrapper for IgBLAST v1.9, and V/J genes and CDR3 were assigned using IMGT germline references. Any read was removed if the V/J assignment was weak (E-value above 1e-6), the CDR3 was missing, or the read contained stop codons, out-of-frame junctions, or ambiguous translated residues. V3J clonotypes were defined as sequences sharing an identical inferred V gene, J gene, and CDR3 amino acid sequence. Percentage overlap between repertoires was computed as shared unique clonotypes divided by the size of the smaller repertoire. RTK rarefaction, the Chao1 estimator, and Recon v2.1 estimates of unobserved clonotypes were used to assess repertoire richness. Generation probabilities for all TCRbeta clonotypes obtained by the gDNA method from a few donors were computed using OLGA. Imported from immuneACCESS, the table was reduced by TCRdb to in-frame sequences with V and J called. These copies leave out some clones; in studies compared against another copy, an unresolved V gene accounts for under half, and the cause of the remainder is not known. The V and J calls and clone size were taken over from that table, and D and trimming were inferred from the DNA. This sample comprises 950,000 to 1,100,000 clones, about 76% of them detected only once. The top ten clones comprise approximately 1.5% of the sample.

As for this clone: It lacks a known antigen. Base-call qualities are not available, and no considerably larger clone is one nucleotide away.

Trimmed from V: 1 base; trimmed from J: 2 bases; junction bases lacking a gene match: 7. Reading from cysteine to phenylalanine, the CDR3 counts 17 amino acids. Of all the DNA, just the CDR3 is kept, 51 bases in frame from base 1. Via the germline V gene, CDR1 is MGHRA and CDR2 YSYEKL. The donors were healthy, HIV-negative adults who had no recently reported acute infections or vaccinations. Every donor was a Caucasian adult living in Nashville, Tennessee, USA. Magnetic negative selection was used to enrich CD4+ T cells, after which naive cells were positively selected on CD45RA and the negative fraction became the memory subset. After blood collection by leukapheresis, PBMCs were isolated using Ficoll-Histopaque density gradient centrifugation and then cryopreserved in the vapor phase of liquid nitrogen. Purity and quantity of every magnetically sorted T cell population were checked by analytical flow cytometry. From each sorted fraction, genomic DNA was isolated and quantified by UV absorbance on a Nanodrop 2000c.

Broader findings and caveats from the paper: Incomplete sequencing was indicated by rarefaction of sorted-subset datasets, despite the large sequencing depth. Estimated clonotype richness was generally larger for naive than for memory subsets. Pairwise subsampling indicated that sequencing depth was expected to affect the degree of clonotype sharing among donors. When several donors were compared, the shared fraction of clonotypes was 5% to 6.5% for naive CD4, around 3.5% for naive CD8, roughly 2.5% for memory CD4, and under 0.5% for memory CD8. Compared with non-shared clonotypes, the clonotypes found in all four sorted-subset donors had higher generation probabilities. Sampling was restricted to blood, and TCR repertoires in tissues likely differ from the TCR repertoires found in blood. The genetic and exposure-history diversity represented was limited by the small number of donors.

Here the chain combines TRBV4-1 and TRBJ1-1; 10 middle bases align to TRBD1. This clonotype originated in a young man in good health. Sequencing input: memory CD4+ T cells sorted from blood. The intended sense of this specimen's cell subset or site label: CD45RA-negative fraction. This receptor has the CDR3 CASSQGQGARANTEAFF. The base sequence is TGCGCCAGCAGCCAAGGACAGGGGGCTCGGGCCAACACTGAAGCTTTCTTT.